The source of this T cell receptor beta chain is a study of T-cell reconstitution after alpha-beta-depleted transplantation in children. Library preparation (for TCRbeta) was performed with unique molecular identifiers. In TCRdb, the PCR reads were re-called with MiXCR into one record per CDR3 protein. The sample holds approximately 350,000 distinct CDR3 sequences, approximately 10% seen once. J gave up 2 bases and V 3 bases, and 3 bases lay outside the gene matches. Per germline, CDR1 DFQATT and CDR2 SNEGSKA (reference sequence). The CDR3 runs to 15 residues. Ten or more counts support this clonotype.

This receptor was identified in a human donor who donated a stem cell graft to a child with acute lymphoblastic leukemia. The V and J genes are TRBV20-1 and TRBJ2-3; 12 bases align to TRBD2. The sequencing here drew on PBMCs from the stem cell graft donor, taken from the stem cell graft. CDR3 DNA sequence: TGCAGTGCTAGCGGACTAGCGGGACACACAGATACGCAGTATTTT. Translation: CSASGLAGHTDTQYF.